This T cell receptor beta chain was found in a study of OX40 agonist ivuxolimab in advanced cancers. At the level of the whole study: Ivuxolimab, which targeted the costimulatory receptor OX40 (CD134), was an agonistic, fully human IgG2 monoclonal antibody. The point of sequencing TCRbeta in the periphery was to test whether ivuxolimab changed TCR sequence diversity and drove clonal T-cell expansion. Prior anti-PD-1, anti-PD-L1 or anti-CTLA-4 therapy was permitted, and about two fifths of dose-escalation patients had received checkpoint inhibitors. Of the 52 patients in dose escalation, about 20 had hepatocellular carcinoma, about 15 had melanoma, 9 had renal cell carcinoma and 9 had head and neck cancer. The dose-escalation cohort was roughly 87% male with a mean age of approximately 60 years, ranging from 23 to 79. Intravenous ivuxolimab was administered to patients every 2 weeks at six dose levels: 0.01, 0.1, 0.3, 1.5, 3 and 10 mg/kg. The paper describes the monotherapy dose-escalation part (N ≈ 51 patients) of the phase I trial of ivuxolimab. Partial responses occurred in three dose-escalation patients, of whom one had hepatocellular carcinoma and two had cutaneous melanoma. What the research found in general, with its limitations: Low levels of normalized T-cell clonal expansion were also shown by some nonresponding patients. Which antigens the clonally expanded peripheral T cells were specific for was not determined. In the 0.1-3.0 mg/kg groups, partial responders were among the patients with the lowest normalized peripheral clonal expansion, particularly in CD8+ T cells. At doses from 0.1 to 3.0 mg/kg, clonal expansion was seen in both CD4+ and CD8+ blood T cells between baseline and week 6. After ivuxolimab, more expanded clones were found on average in CD8+ T cells than in CD4+ T cells.

Ends trimmed: V by 8 bases, J by 5 bases; bases unmatched to a gene: 5. CDR1 and CDR2 are drawn from the germline V gene: LGHNA, YNFKEQ. Including cysteine and phenylalanine, the CDR3 has 13 amino acids. Left in the record is the CDR3 DNA by itself, 39 bases read in frame from the first base. The trial excluded patients who had a history of autoimmune disease or who were on systemic immunosuppression. In every dose cohort, peripheral blood was drawn for TCR sequencing at baseline, cycle 4 day 1, and cycle 7 day 1. Samples were obtained from an open-label, multicenter, first-in-human phase I dose-escalation trial of ivuxolimab. Adults with locally advanced or metastatic head and neck squamous cell, hepatocellular, melanoma or renal cell carcinoma were enrolled in the trial. CD4+ and CD8+ T cells were sorted separately from peripheral blood before TCR sequencing. Genomic DNA was extracted from sorted cells for sequencing of the TCRbeta CDR3 region. The immunoSEQ Assay was used for sequencing of TCRbeta CDR3 regions. TCRdb obtained this table from immuneACCESS and retained in-frame rearrangements with V and J assigned. These tables miss some clones; where compared with another copy, unresolved V genes account for less than half of the shortfall, and the remainder is unexplained. The sample has 50,000 to 65,000 clones on record, around nine tenths of them singletons. The ten largest make up less than 1.1% of the sample.

Details on this clone: Its recognized antigen is unknown. Base qualities are not recorded, but no much larger clone differs from it by a single base.

Rearrangement joined TRBV4-2 to TRBJ2-1, with 8 bases in between that match TRBD1. Sequenced material: CD4+ or CD8+ T cells sorted from blood, taken in a trial of the OX40 agonist ivuxolimab. This TCR derives from an adult with an advanced solid tumor such as melanoma, head and neck, liver or kidney cancer. The sequenced DNA is TGTGCCAGCTCCCCGGACAGGGACAATGAGCAGTTCTTC. The encoded protein is CASSPDRDNEQFF.